The 17 T cell receptor beta chains below all came from one sample that was sequenced in a study of PD-L1 blockade in urothelial cancer. Assay: immunoSEQ multiplex PCR; the TCRdb copy retains only in-frame clones and omits some. Of more than 95,000 clones in the sample, about 83% were seen once. Time point of the sample: peripheral blood 6 weeks after treatment start. The specimen comprised PBMCs, sampled around atezolizumab (anti-PD-L1) treatment. Receptors originate from a man aged 50-60 years with urothelial cancer.

This clone has only one observation. V and J are TRBV28 and TRBJ2-5; D may be TRBD2 (5 bases). V was shortened by 7 bases and J by 5 bases, with 17 bases between the two germline ends. The CDR3 is 14 residues long. Germline V lookup: CDR1 MDHEN, CDR2 SYDVKM. The chain's CDR3 is CASTSSLVYETQYF. The CDR3, as DNA: TGTGCCAGCACCAGCTCACTAGTGTATGAGACCCAGTACTTC.

The chain uses TRBV2 and TRBJ2-1, with TRBD2 matching over 7 bases. This CDR3 region has 14 residues. The junction had 2 bases not matched to a gene; V was cut back by 6 bases and J by 0 bases. Germline V gives CDR1 SNHLY, CDR2 FYNNEI. Here the CDR3 reads CASRGGSSYNEQFF. The CDR3 coding sequence is TGTGCCAGCAGGGGCGGGAGCTCCTACAATGAGCAGTTCTTC.

The rearrangement joins TRBV6-4 to TRBJ2-3; TRBD2 is a possible D gene (6 bases). Germline assignment: CDR1 MRHNA and CDR2 SNTAGT. V was pared by 4 bases and J by 2 bases, with 13 bases between. This CDR3 region has 15 residues. The CDR3 nucleotides read TGTGCCAGCAGTGTCGGGGTGGGACTCACAGATACGCAGTATTTT. It encodes CASSVGVGLTDTQYF.

The CDR3, as DNA: TGTGCCAGCTCACACCTTGGGACAGCTACTAATGAAAAACTGTTTTTT. It encodes CASSHLGTATNEKLFF. This sequence joins TRBV18 and TRBJ1-4; 7 bases map to TRBD1. V shed 4 bases, J shed 2 bases, and the junction held 7 bases outside the gene matches. The CDR3 sequence is 16 residues long. Germline V gives CDR1 KGHSH, CDR2 LQKENI.

The chain has TRBV5-6 and TRBJ2-5; 7 bases map to TRBD2. This CDR3 is built from 16 residues. Germline values: CDR1 SGHDT, CDR2 YYEEEE. With 4 bases clipped from V and 3 bases from J, the junction kept 12 bases outside the gene matches. DNA of the CDR3: TGTGCCAGCAGCCGCCCCCGAGTTGCGGGAGAAGAGACCCAGTACTTC. Its protein product is CASSRPRVAGEETQYF.

Here the CDR3 reads CAWSLAGIRNQPQHF. The CDR3 nucleotides are TGTGCCTGGAGCCTTGCGGGTATTCGCAATCAGCCCCAGCATTTT. The V and J genes are TRBV30 and TRBJ1-5; D unresolved. The length of the CDR3 is 15 residues. V was cut by 3 bases and J by 2 bases, with 14 bases left in between. Germline CDR1 is GTSNPN and CDR2 is SVGIG (reference sequence).

The chain combines TRBV19 with TRBJ1-6, with 7 bases lining up with TRBD1. V was pared by 4 bases and J by 8 bases, with 8 bases of the junction left unmatched. The CDR3 sequence is 15 residues long. Germline V gene lookup returns CDR1 LNHDA and CDR2 SQIVND (reference sequence). CDR3 coding DNA: TGTGCCAGTAGTACGACAGGGCTGGGTGATTCACCCCTCCACTTT. Protein product: CASSTTGLGDSPLHF.

V is TRBV7-3 and J is TRBJ2-1; weak D call: TRBD2 (6 bases). Trimming shortened V by 2 bases and J by 4 bases, and 12 bases separated the two germline ends. CDR3 length equals 15 residues. In germline, CDR1 is SGHTA, CDR2 FQGTGA. The CDR3 DNA is TGTGCCAGCAGCTTAGTGGGCGGAGGGTACAATGAGCAGTTCTTC. Encoded protein: CASSLVGGGYNEQFF.

This rearrangement joins TRBV6-6 to TRBJ1-6; a weak D match, TRBD1 (6 bases). The CDR3 has 13 residues. The ends were cut back, 11 bases at V and 8 bases at J, with 16 bases in the middle. Germline CDR1 MNHNY, CDR2 SVGAGI (reference sequence). The CDR3 DNA follows: TGTGCCTGCCAGGGGAAGGTGGATTCACCCCTCCACTTT. Translating it yields CACQGKVDSPLHF.

V and J are TRBV6-1 and TRBJ2-2; D is perhaps TRBD2 (7 bases). The CDR3 consists of 13 residues. The ends were cut back, 6 bases at V and 6 bases at J, with 11 bases in the middle. CDR1 is MNHNS, CDR2 SASEGT, per germline. CDR3 residues: CASRGGAAGELFF. CDR3 nucleotide sequence: TGTGCCAGCAGGGGGGGGGCGGCCGGGGAGCTGTTTTTT.

The sample holds one count of this clone. This rearrangement joins TRBV5-1 to TRBJ2-5, with D hard to call. The J call may not be correct, given that the DNA end is closer to TRBJ2-7. CDR1 and CDR2 from the germline V gene are SGHRS and YFSETQ. The CDR3 loop spans 12 amino acids. The CDR3 DNA sequence: TGCGCCAGCAGCTTATTCGGTTACGAGCAGTACTTC. Its protein product is CASSLFGYEQYF.

This clone was counted a single time. This sequence joins TRBV29-1 and TRBJ2-7; D gene unclear. The V gene's germline CDR1 is SQVTM and CDR2 ANQGSEA. The CDR3 has 11 amino acids. V lost 6 bases and J lost 6, with 12 bases in between. The CDR3 spells CSVVNFGEQYF. The CDR3 region has the DNA TGCAGCGTCGTAAACTTCGGCGAGCAGTACTTC.

The rearrangement links TRBV11-3 to TRBJ2-4; a possible D gene is TRBD2 (6 bases). The CDR3 length is 15 residues. Trimming took off 5 bases at V and 1 base at J, with 12 bases between the two ends. From germline, CDR1 is SGHNT and CDR2 YENEEA. Written as DNA, the CDR3 is TGTGCCAGCAGCAGCGGGTACGGGGCCAAAAACATTCAGTACTTC. This sequence encodes CASSSGYGAKNIQYF. The full variable domain, its missing parts supplied by reference TRBV11-3 and TRBJ2-4, is EAGVVQSPRYKIIEKKQPVAFWCNPISGHNTLYWYLQNLGQGPELLIRYENEEAVDDSQLPKDRFSAERLKGVDSTLKIQPAELGDSAVYLCASSSGYGAKNIQYFGAGTRLSVL.

The rearrangement joins TRBV19 to TRBJ2-1, with 10 bases fitting TRBD2. The ends lost 4 bases at V and 7 bases at J; junction bases unmatched: 13. The CDR3 is 17 residues long. Germline assignment: CDR1 LNHDA and CDR2 SQIVND (reference sequence). The CDR3 reads CASSRRSGRASGNEQFF. The CDR3 bases are TGTGCCAGTAGTAGACGGAGCGGGAGGGCATCTGGAAATGAGCAGTTCTTC.

This clone showed up just a few times. The chain has TRBV18 and TRBJ2-3, with 8 bases matching TRBD2. The CDR3 has 16 residues. Trimming took 4 bases from V and 6 from J; bases not matched to a gene: 12. CDR1 is KGHSH and CDR2 is LQKENI in the germline V gene. The CDR3: CASSRRGAGESDTQYF. In DNA, the CDR3 is TGTGCCAGCTCACGCCGAGGAGCGGGAGAGTCGGATACGCAGTATTTT.

J is TRBJ2-1 and V is TRBV28; D remains unclear. This CDR3 is built from 15 residues. CDR1 MDHEN and CDR2 SYDVKM come from the germline V gene. V was cut by 3 bases and J by 0 bases, with 9 bases left in between. CDR3 region: CASSFGHYSYNEQFF. CDR3 bases: TGTGCCAGCAGTTTCGGTCATTACTCCTACAATGAGCAGTTCTTC.

V gene TRBV11-2 combines with J gene TRBJ2-7; 8 bases agree with TRBD1. V shed 4 bases, J shed 3 bases, and the junction held 14 bases outside the gene matches. There are 17 residues in the CDR3. Germline CDR1 SGHAT, CDR2 FQNNGV. CDR3 DNA: TGTGCCAGCAGCTCGAACTTAATCAGGGGGCCAAACTACGAGCAGTACTTC. It encodes CASSSNLIRGPNYEQYF.